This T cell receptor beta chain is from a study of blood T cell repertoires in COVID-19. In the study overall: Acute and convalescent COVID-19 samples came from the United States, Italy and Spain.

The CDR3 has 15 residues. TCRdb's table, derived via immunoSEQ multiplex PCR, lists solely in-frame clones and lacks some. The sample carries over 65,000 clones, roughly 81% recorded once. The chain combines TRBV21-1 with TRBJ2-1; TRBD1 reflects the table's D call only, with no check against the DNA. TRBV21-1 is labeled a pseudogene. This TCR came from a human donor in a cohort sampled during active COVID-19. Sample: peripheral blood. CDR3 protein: CASSPGQPNSLKQFF. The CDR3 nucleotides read TGTGCCAGCAGCCCTGGACAGCCGAACTCCCTAAAGCAGTTCTTC.